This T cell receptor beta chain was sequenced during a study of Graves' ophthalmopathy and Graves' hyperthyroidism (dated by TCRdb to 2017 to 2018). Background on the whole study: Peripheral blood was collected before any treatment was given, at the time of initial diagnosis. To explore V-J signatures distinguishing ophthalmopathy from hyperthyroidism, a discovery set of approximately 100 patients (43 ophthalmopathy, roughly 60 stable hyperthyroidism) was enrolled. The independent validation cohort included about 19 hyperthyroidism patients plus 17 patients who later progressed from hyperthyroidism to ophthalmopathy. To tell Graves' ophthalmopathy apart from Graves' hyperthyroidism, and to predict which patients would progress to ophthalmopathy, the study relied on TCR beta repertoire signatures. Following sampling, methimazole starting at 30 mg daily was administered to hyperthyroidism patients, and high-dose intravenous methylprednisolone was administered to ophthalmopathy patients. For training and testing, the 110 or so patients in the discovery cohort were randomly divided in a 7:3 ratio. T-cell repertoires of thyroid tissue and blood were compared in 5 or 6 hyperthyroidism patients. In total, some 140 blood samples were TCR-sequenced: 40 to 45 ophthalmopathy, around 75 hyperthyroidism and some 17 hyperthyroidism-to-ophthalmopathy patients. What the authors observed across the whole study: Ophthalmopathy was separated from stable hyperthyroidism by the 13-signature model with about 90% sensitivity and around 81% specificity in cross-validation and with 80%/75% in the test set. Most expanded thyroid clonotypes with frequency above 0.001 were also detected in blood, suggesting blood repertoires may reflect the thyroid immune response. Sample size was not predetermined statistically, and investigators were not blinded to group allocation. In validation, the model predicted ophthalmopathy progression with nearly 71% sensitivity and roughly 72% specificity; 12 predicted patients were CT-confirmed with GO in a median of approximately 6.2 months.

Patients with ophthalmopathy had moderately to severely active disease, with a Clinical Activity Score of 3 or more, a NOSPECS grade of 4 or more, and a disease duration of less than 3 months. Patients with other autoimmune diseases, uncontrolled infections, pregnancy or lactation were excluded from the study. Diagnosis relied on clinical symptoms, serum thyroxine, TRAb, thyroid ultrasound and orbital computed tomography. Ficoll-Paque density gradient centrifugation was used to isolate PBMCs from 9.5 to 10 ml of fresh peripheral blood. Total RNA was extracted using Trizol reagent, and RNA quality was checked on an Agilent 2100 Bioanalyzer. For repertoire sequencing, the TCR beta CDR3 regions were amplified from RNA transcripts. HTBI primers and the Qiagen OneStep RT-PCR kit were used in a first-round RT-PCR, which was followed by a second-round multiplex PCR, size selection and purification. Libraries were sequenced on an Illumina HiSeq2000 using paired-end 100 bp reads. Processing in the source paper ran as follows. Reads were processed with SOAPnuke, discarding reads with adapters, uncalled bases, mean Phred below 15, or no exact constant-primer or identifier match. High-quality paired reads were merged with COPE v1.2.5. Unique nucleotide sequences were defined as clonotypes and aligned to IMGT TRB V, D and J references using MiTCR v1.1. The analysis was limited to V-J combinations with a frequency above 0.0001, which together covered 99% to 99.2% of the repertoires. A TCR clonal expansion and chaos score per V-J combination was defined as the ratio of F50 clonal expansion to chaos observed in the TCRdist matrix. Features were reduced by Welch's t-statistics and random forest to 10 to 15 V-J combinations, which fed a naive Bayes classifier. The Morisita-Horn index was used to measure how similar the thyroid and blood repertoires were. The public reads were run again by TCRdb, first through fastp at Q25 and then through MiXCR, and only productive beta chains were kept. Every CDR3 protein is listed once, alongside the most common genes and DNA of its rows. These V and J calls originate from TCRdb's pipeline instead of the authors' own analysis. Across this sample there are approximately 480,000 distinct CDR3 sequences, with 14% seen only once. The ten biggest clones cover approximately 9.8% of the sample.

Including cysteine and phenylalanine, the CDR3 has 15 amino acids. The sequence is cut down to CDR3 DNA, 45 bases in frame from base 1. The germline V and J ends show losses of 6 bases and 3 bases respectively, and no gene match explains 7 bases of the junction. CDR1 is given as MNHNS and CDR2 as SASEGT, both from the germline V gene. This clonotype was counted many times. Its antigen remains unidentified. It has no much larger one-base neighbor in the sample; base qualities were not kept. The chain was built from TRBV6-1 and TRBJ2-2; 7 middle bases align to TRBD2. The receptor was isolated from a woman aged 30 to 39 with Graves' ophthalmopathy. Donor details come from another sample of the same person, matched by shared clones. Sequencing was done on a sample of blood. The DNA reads TGTGCCAGCAGCCGTGCTAGCGGAGACACCGGGGAGCTGTTTTTT. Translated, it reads CASSRASGDTGELFF.